Each of the 17 T cell receptor beta chains below was sequenced from the same sample in a study of Graves' ophthalmopathy and Graves' hyperthyroidism. TCR beta CDR3 regions were amplified from RNA transcripts. Second-round multiplex PCR came after a first-round RT-PCR that employed HTBI primers. MiXCR, applied by TCRdb to the multiplex PCR reads, yields one record per CDR3 protein. The sample records 300,000 to 400,000 distinct CDR3 sequences, about a sixth being singletons. Specimen: peripheral blood. Receptor source: an adult woman with stable Graves' hyperthyroidism.

V and J are TRBV15 and TRBJ1-1; maybe TRBD1 (6 bases). Trimming removed 1 base from V and 4 bases from J, with 13 bases in between. The CDR3 is 15 residues long. CDR1 LNHNV and CDR2 YYDKDF come from the germline V gene (reference sequence). The CDR3 sequence: CATSRVGGLGTEAFF. The CDR3 region has the DNA TGTGCCACCAGCAGAGTTGGGGGCTTGGGCACTGAAGCTTTCTTT.

At least ten counts were recorded for this clonotype. This rearrangement joins TRBV6-2 or TRBV6-3 to TRBJ2-4; 10 nucleotides line up with TRBD2. This CDR3 has 16 amino acids. Germline V lookup: CDR1 MNHEY, CDR2 SVGEGT. The V segment lost 4 bases and the J segment 4 bases; nucleotides outside the gene matches: 7. Here the CDR3 DNA reads TGTGCCAGCAGTTTACAGATTAGCGGGAGGAAAAACATTCAGTACTTC. Its protein product is CASSLQISGRKNIQYF.

This clonotype was seen many times. The chain carries TRBV20-1 and TRBJ2-7, with 12 bases that match TRBD2. The CDR3 loop spans 15 amino acids. Looked up from germline, CDR1 is DFQATT and CDR2 is SNEGSKA (reference sequence). Trimming took 1 base from V and 5 from J; bases not matched to a gene: 6. The CDR3 region is CSARGLAGAVDEQYF. The CDR3 bases are TGCAGTGCTAGAGGACTAGCGGGAGCGGTCGACGAGCAGTACTTC.

This clonotype showed up many times. The chain combines TRBV6-1 with TRBJ1-5; D is undetermined. This CDR3 has 12 residues. Germline loops: CDR1 MNHNS, CDR2 SASEGT. V dropped 2 bases and J dropped 6 bases, with 5 bases sitting between them. This CDR3 is CASSELRQPQHF. For the CDR3, the DNA is TGTGCCAGCAGTGAATTGCGTCAGCCCCAGCATTTT.

This clonotype was seen repeatedly, ten times or more. The chain links TRBV3-1 to TRBJ1-1; the D gene is possibly TRBD1 (5 bases). The CDR3 sequence is 16 residues long. The V gene lost 3 bases and the J gene lost 8 bases, with 22 bases spanning the gap. Germline values: CDR1 LGHDT, CDR2 YNNKEL (reference sequence). This CDR3 is CASSQGLGTTTREAFF. The CDR3 DNA follows: TGTGCCAGCAGCCAGGGACTTGGGACGACAACTAGGGAAGCTTTCTTT.

The CDR3 sequence is CASSFAGGRAYEQYF. The DNA of the CDR3 is TGTGCCAGCAGTTTTGCAGGGGGCAGGGCCTACGAGCAGTACTTC. The chain carries TRBV27 and TRBJ2-7; 8 bases map to TRBD1. Trimming cost V 3 bases and J 2 bases; bases outside gene matches: 6. The CDR3 runs to 15 residues. CDR1 is MNHEY and CDR2 is SMNVEV in the germline V gene (reference sequence).

Notes on this clonotype: A much larger clone lies a single base off, so this may be a read error. The rearrangement uses TRBV7-2 and TRBJ2-7; D remains unclear. Germline-derived CDR1 and CDR2 are SGHTA and FQGNSA. With 3 bases removed from V and 6 bases from J, the gap between germline ends came to 6 bases. This CDR3 spans 11 amino acids. This chain's CDR3 is CASSLYTEQYF. The CDR3, as DNA: TGTGCCAGCAGCTTGTATACCGAGCAGTACTTC.

The table lists this clonotype with many counts. The chain links TRBV27 to TRBJ1-6; tentative D call: TRBD1 (6 bases). CDR1 is MNHEY, CDR2 SMNVEV, per germline (reference sequence). V was clipped by 4 bases and J by 16 bases, with 20 bases between them. The CDR3 is made up of 14 amino acids. The CDR3 nucleotides read TGTGCCAGCAGTTATTCGACAGGCCAGCTAACGCTCCACTTT. This codes for CASSYSTGQLTLHF.

This clonotype was observed many times. The genes are TRBV12-3 or TRBV12-4 and TRBJ2-7; D not resolved. Trimming removed 3 bases from V and 5 bases from J, with 5 bases in between. The CDR3 spans 11 residues. CDR3 loop: CASSFENEQYF. The CDR3 bases are TGTGCCAGCAGTTTTGAAAACGAGCAGTACTTC.

This clonotype was detected many times. J is TRBJ1-2 and V is TRBV28; unclear D gene. Trimming pared 6 bases from V and 2 bases from J, leaving 7 bases between. The germline gives CDR1 MDHEN, CDR2 SYDVKM. The CDR3 spans 12 residues. This chain's CDR3 is CASSNRNYGYTF. As DNA, the CDR3 is TGTGCCAGCAGCAACCGGAACTATGGCTACACCTTC.

This clonotype came up many times. The chain combines TRBV20-1 with TRBJ2-6; D possibly uses TRBD1 or TRBD2 (6 bases each). V was clipped by 4 bases and J by 3 bases, with 16 bases between them. This CDR3 is 16 amino acids long. Germline V gene data show CDR1 as DFQATT and CDR2 as SNEGSKA (reference sequence). The CDR3 loop is CSANSLGGGGANVLTF. In DNA, the CDR3 is TGCAGTGCTAATTCCTTGGGGGGCGGTGGGGCCAACGTCCTGACTTTC.

The table lists this clonotype with many counts. The V and J genes are TRBV7-9 and TRBJ2-5; D unresolved. Germline loops: CDR1 SEHNR, CDR2 FQNEAQ (reference sequence). V dropped 1 base and J dropped 2 bases, with 8 bases sitting between them. The CDR3 runs 14 residues. This chain's CDR3 is CASSLVTAQETQYF. The CDR3 region has the DNA TGTGCCAGCAGCTTAGTAACTGCTCAAGAGACCCAGTACTTC.

At least ten counts were recorded for this clonotype. V and J are TRBV12-3 or TRBV12-4 and TRBJ1-2, with a possible D match to TRBD1 (6 bases). The V gene lost 3 bases and the J gene lost 3 bases, with 14 bases spanning the gap. This CDR3 region has 15 residues. This CDR3 is CASSLAGAGHYGYTF. Written as DNA, the CDR3 is TGTGCCAGCAGTTTGGCGGGGGCAGGTCACTATGGCTACACCTTC.

This clonotype was observed many times. The CDR3 DNA sequence: TGCAGCGTTGAGACTAGGGGGTACGAGCAGTACTTC. Translated: CSVETRGYEQYF. The rearrangement uses TRBV29-1 and TRBJ2-7; D might be TRBD1 or TRBD2, each matching 6 bases. Trimming removed 3 bases at V and 4 bases at J, with 10 bases between. CDR3 size: 12 residues. Germline loops: CDR1 SQVTM, CDR2 ANQGSEA.

This clonotype was seen only a few times. The V call is TRBV5-1, the J call TRBJ2-7, with D perhaps matching TRBD1 or TRBD2 (6 bases each). CDR3 length: 17 residues. Trimming shortened V by 4 bases and J by 2 bases, and 22 bases separated the two germline ends. Germline CDR1 and CDR2: SGHRS and YFSETQ. The DNA of the CDR3 is TGCGCCAGCAGCCCACCGTTGGGGGGCAGGGGCCCCTACGAGCAGTACTTC. The encoded protein is CASSPPLGGRGPYEQYF.

This clonotype was seen repeatedly, ten times or more. The chain recombines TRBV20-1 with TRBJ1-1; 7 bases line up with TRBD1. This CDR3 comprises 10 residues. J lost 10 bases, V lost 3 bases, and 2 bases had no gene match. Germline-derived CDR1 and CDR2 are DFQATT and SNEGSKA (reference sequence). CDR3 loop: CSARQGVAFF. CDR3 nucleotide sequence: TGCAGTGCTAGGCAGGGGGTAGCTTTCTTT.

In its sample, this clonotype was seen a few times. A read error is possible here, since a much larger clone lies one base away. The chain employs TRBV20-1 and TRBJ1-1; D possibly corresponds to TRBD1 (6 bases). The germline CDR1 and CDR2 sequences are DFQATT and SNEGSKA (reference sequence). The CDR3 runs to 15 residues. The CDR3 sequence: CSARGGRHSNTEAFF. The CDR3 coding sequence is TGCAGTGCGAGAGGGGGGAGACACTCGAACACTGAAGCTTTCTTT.